These 24 T cell receptor beta chains were sequenced from one sample in a study of response to subunit inactivated influenza vaccine. TCRdb analysed the RT-PCR reads with MiXCR anew, one entry per CDR3 protein. The table includes approximately 520,000 distinct CDR3 sequences, approximately 15% detected once. The source material was CD4+ T cells sorted from PBMCs, sampled roughly 24 months after vaccination. The source of these receptors is a man between 50 and 75 years old who received an inactivated influenza vaccine.

The sample holds many counts of this clonotype. The rearrangement links TRBV20-1 to TRBJ2-2, with 7 bases identical to TRBD2. J gave up 4 bases and V 0 bases, and 8 bases lay outside the gene matches. This CDR3 comprises 16 residues. Looked up from germline, CDR1 is DFQATT and CDR2 is SNEGSKA (reference sequence). The CDR3 DNA reads as TGCAGTGCTAGAGATCGACTTTGGGGGGGCACCGGGGAGCTGTTTTTT. Its protein product is CSARDRLWGGTGELFF.

The rearrangement joins TRBV5-1 to TRBJ2-1, with TRBD2 identical over 12 bases. Germline CDR1 is SGHRS and CDR2 is YFSETQ. The CDR3 is 17 amino acids. The V gene end was trimmed by 4 bases and the J gene end by 4 bases; junction bases not matched to a gene: 9. The CDR3, as DNA: TGCGCCAGCAGCGCCGCTAGCGGGAGGGCCTCTTACAATGAGCAGTTCTTC. Protein product: CASSAASGRASYNEQFF.

There are a few counts of this clonotype. The gene calls are TRBV25-1 and TRBJ2-6; D is uncertain. V was clipped by 3 bases and J by 0 bases, with 9 bases between them. Germline V CDR1 and CDR2: MGHDK, SYGVNS. CDR3 length: 16 residues. The CDR3 nucleotides are TGTGCCAGCAGTGAGAAGACACACTCTGGGGCCAACGTCCTGACTTTC. It codes for CASSEKTHSGANVLTF.

There are many counts of this clonotype. The chain recombines TRBV5-1 with TRBJ2-2; D unresolved. This CDR3 has 14 amino acids. Per germline, CDR1 SGHRS and CDR2 YFSETQ. Trimming stripped 0 bases from V and 0 bases from J, with 3 bases between. CDR3 sequence reads: CASSLDANTGELFF. For the CDR3, the DNA is TGCGCCAGCAGCTTGGATGCGAACACCGGGGAGCTGTTTTTT.

The J gene is TRBJ2-7, the V gene TRBV7-2; no clear D gene. The CDR3 totals 14 residues. Germline CDR1 and CDR2: SGHTA and FQGNSA. Trimming stripped 5 bases from V and 0 bases from J, with 11 bases between. Written as DNA, the CDR3 is TGTGCCAGCAGCCAATTACTCAGCTCCTACGAGCAGTACTTC. Its protein product is CASSQLLSSYEQYF.

The chain combines TRBV20-1 with TRBJ2-4; TRBD2 matches at 12 bases. The CDR3 runs 14 residues. J was trimmed by 5 bases and V by 5 bases; bases with no gene match: 4. CDR1 and CDR2 from the germline V gene are DFQATT and SNEGSKA (reference sequence). CDR3 sequence (DNA): TGCAGTGCTCGACTAGCGGGAGTTCAAAACATTCAGTACTTC. This gives the protein CSARLAGVQNIQYF.

V is TRBV19 and J is TRBJ2-7, with 9 bases aligning to TRBD2. The CDR3 runs to 16 residues. Germline V lookup: CDR1 LNHDA, CDR2 SQIVND (reference sequence). Trimming took 7 bases from V and 6 from J; bases not matched to a gene: 16. The CDR3 coding sequence is TGTGCCAGTACTAGCGGGGCTTCAGCCCTACTTTCCGAGCAGTACTTC. It yields the protein CASTSGASALLSEQYF.

The sample holds a few counts of this clonotype. The V call is TRBV20-1, the J call TRBJ2-6; 8 bases agree with TRBD1. The CDR3 contains 17 residues. The germline V gene encodes CDR1 DFQATT and CDR2 SNEGSKA (reference sequence). Trimming took 0 bases from V and 0 from J; bases not matched to a gene: 4. CDR3 DNA sequence: TGCAGTGCTAGAGATCCAGGGGGCTACTCTGGGGCCAACGTCCTGACTTTC. Protein sequence: CSARDPGGYSGANVLTF.

V usage is TRBV11-2 and J usage is TRBJ2-5; 10 bases line up with TRBD1. V was pared by 1 base and J by 0 bases, with 2 bases of the junction left unmatched. Germline CDR1 and CDR2: SGHAT and FQNNGV. CDR3 length: 16 residues. The CDR3, as DNA: TGTGCCAGCAGCTTAGGGGACAGGGGATACCAAGAGACCCAGTACTTC. Translation gives CASSLGDRGYQETQYF. Looking up the rest from reference TRBV11-2 and TRBJ2-5 gives the full variable domain: EAGVAQSPRYKIIEKRQSVAFWCNPISGHATLYWYQQILGQGPKLLIQFQNNGVVDDSQLPKDRFSAERLKGVDSTLKIQPAKLEDSAVYLCASSLGDRGYQETQYFGPGTRLLVL.

The V and J genes are TRBV7-2 and TRBJ1-2, with 10 bases that match TRBD1. The CDR3 is 16 residues long. Germline V gives CDR1 SGHTA, CDR2 FQGNSA. V lost 5 bases and J lost 4; bases outside the gene matches: 10. CDR3 sequence: CASSNTRTGGTYGYTF. As DNA, the CDR3 is TGTGCCAGCAGCAACACCCGGACAGGGGGAACCTATGGCTACACCTTC.

This clonotype appeared a few times. J is TRBJ2-2 and V is TRBV21-1. TRBV21-1 is recorded as a pseudogene. The CDR3 has 12 amino acids. The CDR3 bases are TGTGCCAGCATACCCAGGATCGGGGAGCTGTTTTTT. It specifies CASIPRIGELFF.

This chain uses TRBV12-5 with TRBJ2-1; D is perhaps TRBD1 (6 bases). Germline CDR1 is LGHNT and CDR2 is FRNRAP. The CDR3 is 14 amino acids. V was pared by 2 bases and J by 5 bases, with 10 bases between. The CDR3 protein is CASGLYGQHNEQFF. CDR3 nucleotides: TGTGCTAGTGGTTTGTACGGACAGCACAATGAGCAGTTCTTC.

This chain links TRBV29-1 with TRBJ1-4; D unresolved. Between the trimmed V and J ends, which lost 4 bases and 8 bases, there was a span of 14 bases. CDR3 length: 13 amino acids. Germline loops: CDR1 SQVTM, CDR2 ANQGSEA. CDR3 region: CSVAIVGPEKLFF. CDR3 bases: TGCAGCGTTGCCATCGTAGGCCCCGAAAAACTGTTTTTT.

The sample holds a few counts of this clonotype. The chain carries TRBV5-1 and TRBJ2-2, with TRBD2 as a possible D gene (6 bases). Trimming stripped 0 bases from V and 7 bases from J, with 13 bases between. Germline lookup yields CDR1 SGHRS and CDR2 YFSETQ. The CDR3 runs to 15 residues. In nucleotides, the CDR3 is TGCGCCAGCAGCTTGGACGGAGGGCCTTACGGGGAGCTGTTTTTT. Amino acid sequence: CASSLDGGPYGELFF. Supplemented by reference TRBV5-1 and TRBJ2-2, the full variable domain reads KAGVTQTPRYLIKTRGQQVTLSCSPISGHRSVSWYQQTPGQGLQFLFEYFSETQRNKGNFPGRFSGRQFSNSRSEMNVSTLELGDSALYLCASSLDGGPYGELFFGEGSRLTVL.

This clonotype has more than one count but fewer than ten. The gene calls are TRBV9 and TRBJ2-1; 11 nucleotides match TRBD2. This CDR3 is 15 amino acids long. Unmatched junction bases numbered 3, after V lost 3 bases and J lost 4 bases. Germline CDR1 SGDLS, CDR2 YYNGEE. CDR3 protein: CASSARLAGYNEQFF. The CDR3 DNA follows: TGTGCCAGCAGCGCGCGACTAGCGGGGTACAATGAGCAGTTCTTC.

This clonotype was recorded many times. CDR3 amino acids: CSVETLAKNIQYF. The CDR3 DNA follows: TGCAGCGTTGAAACGCTAGCCAAAAACATTCAGTACTTC. V usage is TRBV29-1 and J usage is TRBJ2-4; D gene unclear. This CDR3 is built from 13 residues. Trimming shortened V by 2 bases and J by 0 bases, and 5 bases separated the two germline ends. CDR1 and CDR2 (germline): SQVTM, ANQGSEA. Based on the CDR3 plus reference TRBV29-1 and TRBJ2-4, the full variable domain is SAVISQKPSRDICQRGTSLTIQCQVDSQVTMMFWYRQQPGQSLTLIATANQGSEATYESGFVIDKFPISRPNLTFSTLTVSNMSPEDSSIYLCSVETLAKNIQYFGAGTRLSVL.

This clonotype was detected a few times. The V call is TRBV6-1, the J call TRBJ2-1; possibly TRBD2 for D (5 bases). This CDR3 spans 13 amino acids. V lost 6 bases to trimming and J lost 5 bases, with 11 bases between them. Germline CDR1 reads MNHNS; CDR2 reads SASEGT. This CDR3 reads CASSKTRNNEQFF. DNA for the CDR3: TGTGCCAGCAGCAAAACTAGGAACAATGAGCAGTTCTTC.

Only a few counts were recorded for this clonotype. For the CDR3, the DNA is TGTGCCAGCAGTGTTGGACAGGGGGTTCTCCCTCAGCCCCAGCATTTT. This gives the protein CASSVGQGVLPQPQHF. The V and J genes are TRBV6-1 and TRBJ1-5; 10 nucleotides match TRBD1. J lost 6 bases, V lost 4 bases, and 9 bases had no gene match. The CDR3 is made up of 16 amino acids. Germline V gives CDR1 MNHNS, CDR2 SASEGT.

The chain joins TRBV5-1 to TRBJ2-7, with 9 positions matching TRBD1. The CDR3 covers 15 residues. The V and J ends lost 3 bases and 3 bases, in that order; junction bases with no gene match: 7. Germline CDR1 and CDR2: SGHRS and YFSETQ. The CDR3 sequence is CASSWGTGSGYEQYF. DNA for the CDR3: TGCGCCAGCAGCTGGGGGACAGGGTCGGGCTACGAGCAGTACTTC.

At least ten counts were recorded for this clonotype. The chain recombines TRBV29-1 with TRBJ2-3; D is perhaps TRBD1 (6 bases). Germline V gene data show CDR1 as SQVTM and CDR2 as ANQGSEA. V shed 6 bases and J shed 9 bases, with 25 bases lying between them. This CDR3 is built from 15 residues. CDR3 sequence: CSVGGRHLGLPTQYF. CDR3 bases: TGCAGCGTAGGGGGTCGGCATCTGGGGCTACCGACGCAGTATTTT.

This clonotype was counted only a few times. V gene TRBV6-1 combines with J gene TRBJ2-2; possibly TRBD2 for D (6 bases). The germline CDR1 and CDR2 sequences are MNHNS and SASEGT. Trimming left V 7 bases short and J 1 base short, with 16 bases between. CDR3 size: 16 residues. The CDR3 region is CASIFTGVLNTGELFF. CDR3 DNA: TGTGCCAGCATATTCACGGGGGTCCTGAACACCGGGGAGCTGTTTTTT.

This clonotype was found a few times. The CDR3, as DNA: TGTGCCAGCAGACTCCTGGATCGCTACGAGCAGTACTTC. Translating it yields CASRLLDRYEQYF. The J gene is TRBJ2-7, the V gene TRBV6-2 or TRBV6-3; D is unresolved. The CDR3 is made up of 13 amino acids. The V and J ends lost 6 bases and 3 bases respectively, with 12 bases between them. Germline V lookup: CDR1 MNHEY, CDR2 SVGEGT.

This chain uses TRBV5-6 with TRBJ2-2; 8 positions agree with TRBD2. Trimming removed 1 base from V and 7 bases from J; junction bases left unmatched: 6. The CDR3 totals 15 residues. CDR1 and CDR2 from the germline V gene are SGHDT and YYEEEE. The chain's CDR3 is CASSLFSGIDGELFF. CDR3 in DNA: TGTGCCAGCAGCTTGTTTAGCGGGATAGACGGGGAGCTGTTTTTT.

This clonotype was detected a few times. The chain joins TRBV6-2 or TRBV6-3 to TRBJ2-2, with D perhaps TRBD1 (6 bases). The ends were cut back, 8 bases at V and 4 bases at J, with 14 bases in the middle. The length of the CDR3 is 14 residues. Germline loops: CDR1 MNHEY, CDR2 SVGEGT. The CDR3 bases are TGTGCCAGCCGCAGGGGCGCGATCACCGGGGAGCTGTTTTTT. Protein: CASRRGAITGELFF.